This paragraph reports one T cell receptor beta chain. This clone has only a few counts. There is no known antigen for this receptor. Base qualities are missing; no much larger clone stands one base away. The germline V gene (reference sequence) specifies LNHDA as CDR1 and SQIVND as CDR2. The CDR3 goes from the cysteine to the phenylalanine over 14 residues. CDR3 DNA only is kept here, 42 bases in frame from base 1. Relative to germline, V is missing 5 bases and J is missing 7 bases, with 7 bases of the junction outside any gene match. The data derive from a study of multiple sclerosis patients with progressive multifocal leukoencephalopathy (dated by TCRdb to the late 2010s). For the study in its entirety: Roughly five natalizumab-treated MS patients who did not develop PML were used as controls and were sampled longitudinally. The study examined peripheral T and B cells of MS patients who developed PML (4 under natalizumab, 1 after alemtuzumab) and treated patients who did not. Longitudinal follow-up was performed in two natalizumab-treated patients who later developed PML, from before therapy through 6 and 12 months to PML onset. The goal was to find JC virus-specific or public T-cell expansions that arose at the time of PML onset.

TRB CDR3 regions were amplified from genomic DNA with the immunoSEQ two-step multiplex PCR at survey-level depth. Synthetic inline TR CDR3 controls covering all V-J pairings were spiked into each PCR so that template counts could be estimated and amplification bias removed. Reads went through processing to reduce amplification and sequencing bias, and quantification was done against synthetic TR CDR3 analogs. In the original analysis: Raw data were processed in ImmunoSEQ Analyzer, with out-of-frame sequences and CDR3s containing stop codons removed, and gene names were assigned according to IMGT nomenclature. Normalized Shannon entropy, defined as 1 minus Pielou's evenness, served as the summary measure of repertoire diversity. TRB sequences were considered identical only when V gene, J gene and CDR3 were shared. Public PML clonotypes were defined as CDR3s shared by two or more PML-onset samples but absent from earlier samples, from controls, and from public databases. Positional CDR3 amino acid composition was analyzed in Skylign with the observed count method. TCRdb took this table from immuneACCESS and kept in-frame rearrangements with V and J called. Such tables lack part of the clones; where checked against another copy, unresolved V genes explain under half of the gap, and the rest is unexplained. V, J and clone size were drawn from that table, and D and trimming were deduced from the DNA. Across this sample there are fewer than 35,000 clones, with about nine tenths seen only once. Together, the top ten hold 1.5% of the sample.

This specimen's time point label, interpreted: before natalizumab initiation. Every listed patient had earlier received interferon beta, and every PML patient was female. Blood samples for T0 were taken before the first natalizumab infusion. Isolation of peripheral blood mononuclear cells was performed by Ficoll-Hypaque density gradient centrifugation. What the study reported, not specific to this receptor: In most PML patients, lower normalized Shannon entropy suggested less diverse TRB repertoires, while the natalizumab-treated controls had values close to 1. Analysis was limited to peripheral blood, even though cerebrospinal fluid or brain lymphocytes might be more informative for natalizumab-associated PML. With only a small, descriptive cohort, it remained unclear whether the findings reflect JC virus infection or general immunocompromise. When PML developed, neither common TRBV or TRBJ gene usage nor preferential TRBV-TRBJ pairings were detected. TRB clones above 0.5% frequency appeared only in PML patients, but expanded clones at PML onset were already present before and during natalizumab therapy.

The sample consisted of PBMCs. The source of this sequence is a human donor with multiple sclerosis. The chain is encoded by TRBV19 joined to TRBJ1-5; 8 bases in between match TRBD1. The nucleotide sequence is given as TGTGCCAGTAGTGCCGTGGACAGGGACCAGCCCCAGCATTTT. This is translated as CASSAVDRDQPQHF.